This T cell receptor beta chain was identified during a study of neurological immune-mediated disorders (dated by TCRdb to about 2019). Turning to the overall study: Of the approximately 34 multiple sclerosis patients, some 30 had relapsing-remitting MS and 3 had secondary progressive MS. The approximately 110 TCR-beta libraries included longitudinal samples, technical triplicates and paired sorted CD4+ and CD8+ T-cell subsets alongside PBMC samples. The cohort comprised about 68 subjects: 15 or so HAM/TSP patients, approximately 34 multiple sclerosis patients and approximately 20 healthy controls. Peripheral blood TCR-beta repertoires from HTLV-I-associated myelopathy (HAM/TSP) patients, multiple sclerosis patients and healthy controls were compared by UMI-based sequencing.

Results and caveats for the whole study, not just this receptor: In a phylogenetic analysis, the repertoires of 18 out of 34 MS patients fell into a single cluster of related CDR3 sequences, pointing to a possible signature at the repertoire level. No clinical or MRI features were associated with the MS cluster, and the authors said that larger cohorts are needed. No identical CDR3 amino acid sequences were shared among expanded clones across subjects, suggesting private TCR-beta repertoires in all groups. TCR clonal expansion was greatest in HAM/TSP patients and smallest in MS patients, who ranked below even healthy controls.

For the unsorted PBMC libraries, 2 million PBMCs were stored in RNAlater at -80 degrees C until RNA extraction and were used to generate the libraries. The multiple sclerosis patients were enrolled in a US clinical protocol that evaluated disease progression with magnetic resonance imaging. Peripheral blood underwent Ficoll-Hypaque density gradient centrifugation to isolate PBMCs, which were then cryopreserved in liquid nitrogen. This clonotype has a handful of counts. This clone's antigen is unknown. No clone much larger than this one lies a single base away; base qualities are absent. At the junction V is shortened by 3 bases and J by 2 bases, with 11 bases in between. Its CDR3 holds 14 amino acids, cysteine through phenylalanine. The retained sequence is limited to the CDR3, 42 bases, with the frame set at the first base. CDR1 and CDR2, looked up from the germline V gene, are SGHDN and FVKESK. cDNA was synthesized by template-switch 5'RACE using a primer with a 10-nucleotide random unique molecular identifier that tagged each TCR transcript. Over 170 million TCR-beta sequences, covering 15-18 subjects, were produced in each sequencing run. The RNeasy kit was used for extraction of total RNA. The KAPA Real-time Library Amplification kit was used to amplify TCR-beta VDJ regions with primers for the TCR constant region and the 5'RACE anchor. A first PCR added sample indexes and Illumina adaptors, after which a second PCR increased the library yield. After purification with Ampure beads, the TCR product of roughly 650 bp was size-selected on a 2% E-gel SizeSelection system. Before pooling, library quality was checked on a Bioanalyzer, concentration was measured with Qubit, and libraries were quantified with the Kapa Library Quantification kit. An Illumina HiSeq 2500 sequenced the libraries paired-end 2 x 150 bp. To increase sequence diversity, roughly 25-31% phiX was spiked into each library pool. Per the source publication's procedure: Quality-filtered reads were processed with the UMI-based MiGEC pipeline, which removed over 85% of raw TCR sequences during error correction. IMGT germline references were used for aligning VDJ genes, and each clonotype was defined as a unique CDR3 amino acid sequence together with its V-J genes. Clonal expansion, Shannon diversity, and CDR3 relatedness (CalcPairwiseDistances, ClusterSamples) were evaluated with VDJtools, and phylogenetic trees were built with CLCbio workbench. Expanded clones were defined as having at least 8 unique UMIs, based on coefficient-of-variation modelling across technical triplicates. TCRdb reanalyzed the raw reads on its own, using fastp at Q25 for trimming and MiXCR for clone calling, and kept in-frame beta chains. Every entry covers one CDR3 protein and lists the most common genes and DNA from its rows. The V and J calls reflect TCRdb's pipeline rather than the authors' work. This sample holds tens of thousands of distinct CDR3 sequences; approximately 4.4% were observed only once. The leading ten clones occupy around 2.8% of the sample.

The receptor chain draws on TRBV14 and TRBJ2-7; no D gene is confidently identified. The clonotype was recovered from a man in his forties or fifties with multiple sclerosis. The material sequenced was PBMCs. The DNA sequence is TGTGCCAGCAGCCAGGGTCTCGGTCCCTACGAGCAGTACTTC. It specifies CASSQGLGPYEQYF.